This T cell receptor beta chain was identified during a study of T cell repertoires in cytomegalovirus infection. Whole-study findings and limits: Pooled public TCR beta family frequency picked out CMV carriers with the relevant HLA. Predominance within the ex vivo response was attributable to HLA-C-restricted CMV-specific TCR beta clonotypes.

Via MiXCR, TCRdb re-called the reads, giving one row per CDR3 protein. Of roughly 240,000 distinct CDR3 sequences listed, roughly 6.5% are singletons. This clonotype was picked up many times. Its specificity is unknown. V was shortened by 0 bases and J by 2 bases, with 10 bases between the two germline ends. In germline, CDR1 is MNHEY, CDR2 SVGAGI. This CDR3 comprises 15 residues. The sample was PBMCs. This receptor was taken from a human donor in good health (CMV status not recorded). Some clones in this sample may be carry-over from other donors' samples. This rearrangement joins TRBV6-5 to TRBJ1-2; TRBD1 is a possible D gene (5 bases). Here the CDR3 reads CASSYSRGGNYGYTF. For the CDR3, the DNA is TGTGCCAGCAGTTACTCTCGGGGCGGAAACTATGGCTACACCTTC.